The clone carrying this TCR beta chain was seen a handful of times. Its target is unknown. The data are from a study of post-analysis software for immune sequencing data. Study-wide context: Multiple sclerosis in the patients followed relapsing-remitting, secondary progressive and progressive-relapsing courses. Overall study results and limits: A handful of TRBV segments occurring more often in patients than controls included TRBV5-6, TRBV5-1 and TRBV20-1. With F measure, samples from one preparation batch clustered together strongly.

TCR beta cDNA libraries had unique molecular identifiers. TCRdb independently ran MiXCR on the PCR reads; one entry per CDR3 protein. The sample shows about 560,000 distinct CDR3 sequences, about 44% of them seen only once. Trimming shortened V by 0 bases and J by 7 bases, and 10 bases separated the two germline ends. The CDR3 is made up of 14 amino acids. Germline-derived CDR1 and CDR2 are SNHLY and FYNNEI. The receptor was isolated from a girl aged 10 to 17 with multiple sclerosis. Sequenced: blood. V gene TRBV2 combines with J gene TRBJ2-4; D not certain. CDR3 nucleotides: TGTGCCAGCAGTGAAGCCGAGACTGGGAACATTCAGTACTTC. Its translation is CASSEAETGNIQYF.